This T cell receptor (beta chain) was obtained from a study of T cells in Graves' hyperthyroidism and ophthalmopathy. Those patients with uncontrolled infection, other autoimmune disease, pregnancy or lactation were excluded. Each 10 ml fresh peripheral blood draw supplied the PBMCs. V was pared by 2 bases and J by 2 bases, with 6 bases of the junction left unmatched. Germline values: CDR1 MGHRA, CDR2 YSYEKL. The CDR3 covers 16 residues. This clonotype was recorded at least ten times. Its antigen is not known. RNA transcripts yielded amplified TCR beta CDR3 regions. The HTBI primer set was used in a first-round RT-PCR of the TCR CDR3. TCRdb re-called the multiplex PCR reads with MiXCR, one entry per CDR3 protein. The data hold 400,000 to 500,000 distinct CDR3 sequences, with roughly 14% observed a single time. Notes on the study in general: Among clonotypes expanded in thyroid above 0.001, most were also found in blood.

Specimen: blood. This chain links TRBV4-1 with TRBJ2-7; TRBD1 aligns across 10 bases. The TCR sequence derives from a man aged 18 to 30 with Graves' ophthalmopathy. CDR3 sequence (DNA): TGCGCCAGCAGCCAACCTGGGACAGGGGTCGCCTACGAGCAGTACTTC. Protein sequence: CASSQPGTGVAYEQYF.